This entry is about one T cell receptor beta chain. The target of this receptor is not known. Base-call qualities are not available, and no considerably larger clone is one nucleotide away. This sample stems from a study of shared clonotypes between healthy human individuals (dated by TCRdb to about 2020). In the study overall: The cohort comprised a couple of women and a few men aged 18 to 49 years. Per donor, three plates each were used for CD4 naive and CD4 memory, two for CD8 naive, and one for CD8 memory. To estimate repertoire size and how much clonotype sharing occurs between individuals, the study deeply sequenced the blood TCR repertoires of several healthy adults. Different laboratories and diverse techniques were used to prepare libraries and sequence TCR repertoires, to increase sequencing depth and limit assay-specific biases. Each donor's leukapheresis produced roughly between roughly 0.85 and 10 billion PBMCs.

Results and caveats for the whole study, not just this receptor: Sampling was restricted to blood, and TCR repertoires in tissue are likely to differ from TCR repertoires in blood. Naive subsets generally had larger estimated clonotype richness than memory subsets did. Based on pairwise subsampling, the degree of clonotype sharing among donors was expected to be affected by sequencing depth. Higher generation probabilities were observed for clonotypes shared by all four sorted-subset donors than for non-shared clonotypes. Incomplete sequencing was indicated by rarefaction of sorted-subset datasets, despite the large sequencing depth. Because the study included a small number of donors, the genetic and exposure-history diversity represented was limited. When a few donors were compared, the shared fraction of clonotypes was about 5% for naive CD4, around 4% for naive CD8, 2.3% for memory CD4, and roughly 0.4% for memory CD8.

The CDR3, cysteine through phenylalanine, is 13 amino acids long. This entry keeps only the CDR3 DNA: 39 bases, framed from base 1. V loses 6 bases of germline sequence and J loses 5 bases, and the interval between the two ends is 14 bases. Using the deep immunoSEQ assay, TCR CDR3 regions were amplified from genomic DNA by multiplex PCR. Extracted genomic DNA from each cell subset was distributed evenly across all wells of several immunoSEQ 96-well plates, and each plate was treated as a replicate. For sorted subsets, about 0.2 ug genomic DNA, equal to 30,000 to 35,000 T cell genomes, was loaded into each replicate PCR. The purified libraries were quantified using a Qubit 3.0 fluorometer, sized with a Bioanalyzer 2100, and then quantified again using the KAPA Library Quantification kit. A separate single-read 150-cycle Illumina NextSeq 550 flow cell was used to sequence each immunoSEQ 96-well plate. The study's processing was this. Because only junctional sequences without quality scores were contained in the immunoSEQ output, filtering matching that applied to full-length reads could not be performed. To assign V/J genes and CDR3, sequences were annotated using PyIR, a Python wrapper for IgBLAST v1.9, with IMGT germline references. Reads with weak V/J assignments (E-value above 1e-6), missing CDR3, stop codons, out-of-frame junctions, or ambiguous translated residues were removed. A V3J clonotype was defined by an identical inferred V gene, J gene, and CDR3 amino acid sequence. Percentage overlap between repertoires was calculated by dividing the number of shared unique clonotypes by the size of the smaller repertoire. Repertoire richness was assessed with RTK rarefaction, the Chao1 estimator, and Recon v2.1 estimates of unobserved clonotypes. OLGA was used to compute generation probabilities for all TCRbeta clonotypes that the gDNA method yielded from a handful of donors. In TCRdb, the immuneACCESS table is reduced to in-frame sequences with V and J assigned. These tables do not hold every clone; where another copy was compared, an unresolved V gene accounts for under half, and the others remain unexplained. That table supplies the V and J calls and clone size; D and trimming were determined from the DNA. This sample gives 740,000 or so clones in total; around three quarters of them show up just once. The ten largest clones capture around 1.7% of the sample.

Donors were healthy HIV-negative adults with no recently reported acute infections or vaccinations. Every donor was a Caucasian adult living in Nashville, Tennessee, USA. Magnetic negative selection was used to enrich CD4+ T cells, after which naive cells were positively selected on CD45RA and the negative fraction became the memory subset. Blood was collected by leukapheresis, and PBMCs were isolated by Ficoll-Histopaque density gradient centrifugation and then cryopreserved in liquid nitrogen vapor phase. Purity and quantity of every magnetically sorted T cell population were checked by analytical flow cytometry. Genomic DNA was isolated from every sorted fraction and measured by UV absorbance on a Nanodrop 2000c.

The TCR sequence derives from a woman aged 25 to 45 in good health. Sequencing input: memory CD4+ T cells sorted from blood. The sample's cell subset or site label, decoded: CD45RA-negative fraction. The chain is made from TRBV23-1 and TRBJ2-7; there is no confident call for the D gene. TRBV23-1 carries the ORF label, with uncertain function. In nucleotides, the sequence is TGCGCCAGCAGCACCCGTAGTGCAGACGAGCAGTACTTC. This yields the protein CASSTRSADEQYF.